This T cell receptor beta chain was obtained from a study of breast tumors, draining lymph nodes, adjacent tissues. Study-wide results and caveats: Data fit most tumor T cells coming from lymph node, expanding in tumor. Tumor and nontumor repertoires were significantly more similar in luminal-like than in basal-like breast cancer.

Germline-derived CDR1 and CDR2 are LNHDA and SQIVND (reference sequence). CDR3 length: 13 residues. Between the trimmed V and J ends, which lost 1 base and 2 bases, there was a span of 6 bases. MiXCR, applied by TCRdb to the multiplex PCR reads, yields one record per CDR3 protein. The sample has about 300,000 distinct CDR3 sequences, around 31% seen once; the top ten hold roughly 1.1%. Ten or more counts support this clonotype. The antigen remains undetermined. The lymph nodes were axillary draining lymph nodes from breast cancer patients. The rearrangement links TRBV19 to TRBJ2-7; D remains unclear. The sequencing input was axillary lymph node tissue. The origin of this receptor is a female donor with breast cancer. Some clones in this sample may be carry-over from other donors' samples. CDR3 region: CASSIAGTYEQYF. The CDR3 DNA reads TGTGCCAGTAGTATAGCTGGGACCTACGAGCAGTACTTC.